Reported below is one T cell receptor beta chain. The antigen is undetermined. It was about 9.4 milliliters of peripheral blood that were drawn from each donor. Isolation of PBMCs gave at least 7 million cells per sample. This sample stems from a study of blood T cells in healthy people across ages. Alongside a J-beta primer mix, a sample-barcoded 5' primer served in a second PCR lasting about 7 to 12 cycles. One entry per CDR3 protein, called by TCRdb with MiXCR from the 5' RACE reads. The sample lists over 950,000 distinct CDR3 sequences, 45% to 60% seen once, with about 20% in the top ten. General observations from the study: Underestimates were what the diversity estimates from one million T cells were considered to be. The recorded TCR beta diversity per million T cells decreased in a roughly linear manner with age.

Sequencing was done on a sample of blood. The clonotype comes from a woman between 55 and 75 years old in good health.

The CDR3 DNA follows: TGCGCCAGCAGCTTACCTAGCGGGGCTTACGAGCAGTACTTC. This sequence encodes CASSLPSGAYEQYF. The J gene is TRBJ2-7, the V gene TRBV5-1; 9 nucleotides align to TRBD2. CDR1 SGHRS and CDR2 YFSETQ come from the germline V gene. Trimming cost V 2 bases and J 4 bases; bases outside gene matches: 4. The CDR3 covers 14 residues. Full variable domain (outside the CDR3, taken from reference TRBV5-1 and TRBJ2-7): KAGVTQTPRYLIKTRGQQVTLSCSPISGHRSVSWYQQTPGQGLQFLFEYFSETQRNKGNFPGRFSGRQFSNSRSEMNVSTLELGDSALYLCASSLPSGAYEQYFGPGTRLTVT.